This TCR beta chain originates from a study of blood T cell repertoires in COVID-19. Study summary: The United States, Italy and Spain were the sources of the acute and convalescent COVID-19 samples. PBMCs, B-cell-depleted T cells, or T cells were the source of the cDNA or gDNA that made up the material.

CDR3 length: 14 amino acids. CDR1 is LGHDT and CDR2 is YNNKEL in the germline V gene (reference sequence). V was trimmed by 4 bases and J by 3 bases, leaving 13 bases between them. Authors' methods: Nucleated cell number was recorded as an estimate derived from reference gene primer amplification. TCRdb keeps only in-frame clones here, not all; method: immunoSEQ multiplex PCR. Clone size and the V and J calls come from that table; the DNA yielded D and trimming. The data hold around 150,000 clones, with 75% to 85% observed a single time. What was sequenced was peripheral blood. The receptor comes from a man in his 60s with acute or convalescent COVID-19. The V call is TRBV3-1 (or the pseudogene TRBV3-2), the J call TRBJ2-7; D call uncertain. This CDR3 reads CASSPQDKLYEQYF. The CDR3 coding sequence is TGTGCCAGCAGCCCTCAAGATAAACTCTACGAGCAGTACTTC.